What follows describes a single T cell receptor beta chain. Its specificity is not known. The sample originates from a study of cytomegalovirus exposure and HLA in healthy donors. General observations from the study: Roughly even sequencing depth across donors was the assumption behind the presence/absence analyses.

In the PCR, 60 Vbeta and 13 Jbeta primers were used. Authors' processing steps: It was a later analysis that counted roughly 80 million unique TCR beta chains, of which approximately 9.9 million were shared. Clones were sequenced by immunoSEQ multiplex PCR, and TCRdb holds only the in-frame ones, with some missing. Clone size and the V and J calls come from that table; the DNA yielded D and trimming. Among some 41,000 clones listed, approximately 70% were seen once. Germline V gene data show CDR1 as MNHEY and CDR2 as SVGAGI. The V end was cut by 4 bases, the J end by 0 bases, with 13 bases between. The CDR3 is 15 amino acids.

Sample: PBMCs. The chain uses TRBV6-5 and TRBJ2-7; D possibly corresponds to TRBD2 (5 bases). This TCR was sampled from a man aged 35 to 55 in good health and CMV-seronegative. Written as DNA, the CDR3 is TGTGCCAGCAGTTTCGCGTATCGGGGCTCCTACGAGCAGTACTTC. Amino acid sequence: CASSFAYRGSYEQYF.